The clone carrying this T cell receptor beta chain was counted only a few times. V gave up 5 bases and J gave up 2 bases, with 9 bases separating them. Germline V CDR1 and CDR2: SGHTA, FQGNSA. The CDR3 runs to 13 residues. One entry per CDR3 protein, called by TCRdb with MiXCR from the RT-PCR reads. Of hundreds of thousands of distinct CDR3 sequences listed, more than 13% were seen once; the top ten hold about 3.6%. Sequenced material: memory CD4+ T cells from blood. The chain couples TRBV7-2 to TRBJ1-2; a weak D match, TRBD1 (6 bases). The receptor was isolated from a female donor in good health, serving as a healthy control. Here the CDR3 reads CASSTGMNYGYTF. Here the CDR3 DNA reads TGTGCCAGCAGCACAGGGATGAACTATGGCTACACCTTC.